This T cell receptor beta chain is from a study of shared clonotypes between healthy human individuals. The germline V gene encodes CDR1 SGHRS and CDR2 YFSETQ. The CDR3 runs 15 residues. Trimming took off 3 bases at V and 1 base at J, with 13 bases between the two ends. In the original workflow: ImmunoSEQ supplied junction-only sequences lacking quality scores, so filtering was different. The assay was immunoSEQ multiplex PCR, and TCRdb's table has in-frame clones only and misses some. V and J calls and clone size are as listed in that table; D and trimming were resolved from the DNA. In the table there are millions of clones, around 90% of which are singletons. As regards this clone: This CDR3 is also generated by other DNA sequences in the sample.

The V gene is TRBV5-1, the J gene TRBJ1-1; maybe TRBD1 (5 bases). The sequence came from a man aged 18 to 29 in good health. Sequenced material: naive CD4+ T cells sorted from blood. Subset of the sample: CD45RA+ positively selected. CDR3: CASSSLGGENTEAFF. The CDR3 DNA sequence: TGCGCCAGCAGCTCGCTGGGAGGGGAGAACACTGAAGCTTTCTTT.